A selection of T cell receptor beta chains follows, all from one sample in a study of shared clonotypes between healthy human individuals. The assay was immunoSEQ multiplex PCR, and TCRdb's table has in-frame clones only and misses some. This table holds some 2 million clones, approximately 94% found once. Specimen: naive CD8+ T cells sorted from blood. The receptors here all came from a young man in good health. The CDR3 runs from the conserved cysteine through the conserved F or W. The D gene is left open where the match is weak. Clone size is given for some rows only: seen once, a few or many times, or a class if the clone is expanded.

J gene,V gene,clone size,D gene,CDR3 DNA,CDR3 protein
TRBJ2-7,TRBV19,.,.,TGTGCCAGTAGATACCGATCCGACTCCTACGAGCAGTACTTC,CASRYRSDSYEQYF
TRBJ2-3,TRBV10-2,.,TRBD1,TGCGCCAGCACTGGGACAGCTCTTCCAGATACGCAGTATTTT,CASTGTALPDTQYF
TRBJ2-7,TRBV4-1,.,TRBD1,TGCGCCAGCAGCGAATTGGGCCAGGGGGCCTCCTACGAGCAGTACTTC,CASSELGQGASYEQYF
TRBJ2-1,TRBV13,.,.,TGTGCCAGCAGCCCAGGGACGGAATACAATGAGCAGTTCTTC,CASSPGTEYNEQFF
TRBJ1-1,TRBV7-9,.,.,TGTGCCAGCAGCTCCTCGACAAAAGGGCTAATAGGCGCTTTCTTT,CASSSSTKGLIGAFF
TRBJ2-3,TRBV7-9,once,.,TGTGCCAGCCAACGGCCTAGCACAGATACGCAGTATTTT,CASQRPSTDTQYF
TRBJ2-7,TRBV5-1,.,.,TGCGCCAGCAGTTCCTCGGGTGCGGGGAGCTCCTACGAGCAGTACTTC,CASSSSGAGSSYEQYF
TRBJ2-7,TRBV5-8,.,.,TGTGCCAGCAGCTTGATGGGGGACTACGAGCAGTACTTC,CASSLMGDYEQYF
TRBJ1-1,TRBV27,.,.,TGTGCCAGCGGGTGGGGGCTTGGAAATACTGAAGCTTTCTTT,CASGWGLGNTEAFF
TRBJ1-1,TRBV5-8,once,TRBD1,TGTGCCAGCAGCGACAGGGAGTGGAACACTGAAGCTTTCTTT,CASSDREWNTEAFF
TRBJ1-6,TRBV6-6,few,.,TGTGCCAGCATTGGGGAATTCGGTTCACCCCTCCACTTT,CASIGEFGSPLHF